The 16 T cell receptor beta chains in this list originate from one sample, sequenced in a study of CD8 T cells in Susac syndrome. The authors reverse transcribed 0.5 to 1 ug RNA with random hexamers. One entry per CDR3 protein, called by TCRdb with MiXCR from the immunoSEQ multiplex PCR reads. The sample has about 75,000 distinct CDR3 sequences; roughly 95% are singletons. The material sequenced was CD8+ T cells from PBMCs. These receptors were obtained from a human donor with Susac syndrome.

The genes are TRBV29-1 and TRBJ2-7; TRBD1 agrees at 7 bases. The CDR3 spans 14 residues. The germline gives CDR1 SQVTM, CDR2 ANQGSEA. V trimming: 6 bases; J trimming: 0 bases; junction bases outside the gene matches: 8. This CDR3 is CSVVGQESSYEQYF. Here the CDR3 DNA reads TGCAGCGTAGTCGGACAGGAGAGCTCCTACGAGCAGTACTTC.

The chain joins TRBV4-1 to TRBJ2-1; 8 positions match TRBD2. Trimming removed 4 bases from V and 7 bases from J; junction bases left unmatched: 12. The CDR3 contains 16 residues. Germline V gene data show CDR1 as MGHRA and CDR2 as YSYEKL. CDR3 in DNA: TGCGCCAGCAGCCCCCCGTCGGGGGGGCGATTGAATGAGCAGTTCTTC. This sequence encodes CASSPPSGGRLNEQFF.

The chain employs TRBV20-1 and TRBJ2-3, with TRBD2 matching over 7 bases. The CDR3 runs to 16 residues. Unmatched junction bases numbered 11, after V lost 3 bases and J lost 2 bases. CDR1 DFQATT and CDR2 SNEGSKA come from the germline V gene (reference sequence). The CDR3, as DNA: TGCAGTGCTAGTGGGCCAGCGGGGATCTCCACAGATACGCAGTATTTT. Translated: CSASGPAGISTDTQYF.

This clonotype occurred once. The chain has TRBV6-6 and TRBJ2-1; D gene unclear. Per germline, CDR1 MNHNY and CDR2 SVGAGI (reference sequence). The CDR3 spans 13 residues. V gave up 6 bases and J gave up 5 bases, with 11 bases separating them. The CDR3 region is CASSFAVDNEQFF. CDR3 in DNA: TGTGCCAGCAGCTTCGCGGTAGACAATGAGCAGTTCTTC.

The CDR3 loop is CASRLAGRETQYF. CDR3 coding DNA: TGCGCCAGCAGGCTAGCGGGTCGGGAGACCCAGTACTTC. This chain joins TRBV5-1 and TRBJ2-5; TRBD2 matches at 8 bases. Trimming took 5 bases from V and 5 from J; bases not matched to a gene: 5. Germline assignment: CDR1 SGHRS and CDR2 YFSETQ. There are 13 residues in the CDR3.

This chain links TRBV5-1 with TRBJ1-6; 7 positions agree with TRBD1. V lost 0 bases to trimming and J lost 5 bases; unmatched junction nucleotides: 5. Looked up from germline, CDR1 is SGHRS and CDR2 is YFSETQ. The length of the CDR3 is 16 residues. Here the CDR3 DNA reads TGCGCCAGCAGCTTGGGGCCGGGACAGAATAATTCACCCCTCCACTTT. Encoded protein: CASSLGPGQNNSPLHF. The whole variable domain, remainder taken from reference TRBV5-1 and TRBJ1-6, is KAGVTQTPRYLIKTRGQQVTLSCSPISGHRSVSWYQQTPGQGLQFLFEYFSETQRNKGNFPGRFSGRQFSNSRSEMNVSTLELGDSALYLCASSLGPGQNNSPLHFGNGTRLTVT.

Only one count was recorded for this clonotype. V usage is TRBV14 and J usage is TRBJ1-4; D gene unclear. CDR3 length: 17 residues. The V gene lost 0 bases and the J gene lost 4 bases, with 15 bases spanning the gap. CDR1 is SGHDN and CDR2 is FVKESK in the germline V gene. The CDR3 DNA is TGTGCCAGCAGCCAAGATTCCCTTCAGAGAGTTAATGAAAAACTGTTTTTT. Amino acid sequence: CASSQDSLQRVNEKLFF.

V is TRBV9 and J is TRBJ1-1; D call uncertain. V was trimmed by 1 base and J by 1 base, leaving 5 bases between them. The CDR3 consists of 13 residues. Germline V CDR1 and CDR2: SGDLS, YYNGEE. The CDR3 spells CASSVNTNTEAFF. In nucleotides, the CDR3 is TGTGCCAGCAGCGTAAACACGAACACTGAAGCTTTCTTT.

This rearrangement joins TRBV12-3 or TRBV12-4 to TRBJ2-5, with TRBD2 as a possible D gene (5 bases). The V gene lost 3 bases and the J gene lost 1 base, with 9 bases spanning the gap. The CDR3 length is 14 residues. In nucleotides, the CDR3 is TGTGCCAGCAGTTTGAGAGGGCCCCAAGAGACCCAGTACTTC. Its protein is CASSLRGPQETQYF.

The CDR3 coding sequence is TGCAGTGCTGGGGACAGGGGAGGCGAGCAGTACTTC. Amino acids: CSAGDRGGEQYF. The V call is TRBV20-1, the J call TRBJ2-7, with TRBD1 matching 10 bases. Trimming cost V 5 bases and J 6 bases; bases outside gene matches: 4. In germline, CDR1 is DFQATT, CDR2 SNEGSKA (reference sequence). This CDR3 comprises 12 residues.

The rearrangement joins TRBV5-1 to TRBJ2-6; D gene ambiguous. This CDR3 region has 14 residues. Germline CDR1 is SGHRS and CDR2 is YFSETQ. With 2 bases removed from V and 0 bases from J, the gap between germline ends came to 3 bases. As DNA, the CDR3 is TGCGCCAGCAGCTTTCACTCTGGGGCCAACGTCCTGACTTTC. It codes for CASSFHSGANVLTF.

The chain uses TRBV27 and TRBJ2-1; D is perhaps TRBD2 (5 bases). The germline V gene has CDR1 MNHEY and CDR2 SMNVEV (reference sequence). The CDR3 contains 15 residues. Trimming shortened V by 5 bases and J by 7 bases, and 18 bases separated the two germline ends. DNA for the CDR3: TGTGCCAGCAGTCCCTCCCCCGCTGGGAGTAATGAGCAGTTCTTC. Translated, it gives CASSPSPAGSNEQFF.

The chain is built from TRBV9 and TRBJ2-1, with no clear D. Between the trimmed V and J ends, which lost 4 bases and 7 bases, there was a span of 15 bases. This CDR3 region has 14 residues. The germline CDR1 and CDR2 sequences are SGDLS and YYNGEE. DNA of the CDR3: TGTGCCAGCAGCCCCCCCGAAAACCTTAATGAGCAGTTCTTC. Protein: CASSPPENLNEQFF.

The rearrangement uses TRBV12-3 or TRBV12-4 and TRBJ2-1, with TRBD2 matching over 11 bases. The CDR3 has 15 amino acids. Trimming took 6 bases from V and 4 from J; bases not matched to a gene: 5. CDR3 region: CASSLGTSGYNEQFF. CDR3 sequence (DNA): TGTGCCAGCAGCCTCGGGACTAGCGGTTACAATGAGCAGTTCTTC.

V gene TRBV9 combines with J gene TRBJ1-6; D ambiguous. The CDR3 length is 10 residues. The V and J ends lost 3 bases and 14 bases respectively, with 6 bases between them. The germline gives CDR1 SGDLS, CDR2 YYNGEE. This CDR3 is CASSGMALHF. CDR3 sequence (DNA): TGTGCCAGCAGCGGGATGGCCCTCCACTTT.

The rearrangement joins TRBV7-9 to TRBJ2-5; D remains unclear. This CDR3 has 13 amino acids. V was clipped by 3 bases and J by 5 bases, with 10 bases between them. CDR1 and CDR2 (germline): SEHNR, FQNEAQ (reference sequence). Here the CDR3 DNA reads TGTGCCAGCAGCTTCCCCTCTAGGGAGACCCAGTACTTC. It codes for CASSFPSRETQYF.